One sample yielded the 18 T cell receptor beta chains listed below, sequenced in a study of blood T cell repertoires in COVID-19. Sequencing was performed with immunoSEQ multiplex PCR; in TCRdb, only in-frame clones are kept and a portion is missing. This table holds over 45,000 clones, around nine tenths found once. Sequenced input: peripheral blood. These receptors were collected from a man aged 50 or older with active COVID-19.

This chain uses TRBV11-2 with TRBJ1-1, with TRBD1 as a possible D gene (5 bases). With 5 bases removed from V and 9 bases from J, the gap between germline ends came to 13 bases. The germline CDR1 and CDR2 sequences are SGHAT and FQNNGV. CDR3 length equals 12 residues. The CDR3 sequence is CASSIPQGKAFF. The CDR3 nucleotides are TGTGCCAGCAGCATCCCGCAGGGCAAAGCTTTCTTT.

This clone appeared a single time. The chain links TRBV18 to TRBJ1-6, with 8 bases identical to TRBD1. The CDR3 runs to 15 residues. V gave up 6 bases and J gave up 7 bases; unmatched junction bases: 8. Germline loops: CDR1 KGHSH, CDR2 LQKENI. The CDR3 region has the DNA TGTGCCAGCTCGGCCCAGACAGGGGCCAATTCACCCCTCCACTTT. Protein sequence: CASSAQTGANSPLHF.

The V gene is TRBV7-2, the J gene TRBJ2-7, with a tentative D call TRBD2 (6 bases). The CDR3 spans 14 residues. Germline assignment: CDR1 SGHTA and CDR2 FQGNSA. The germline V and J ends were trimmed by 1 base and 3 bases, with 10 bases remaining between them. This chain's CDR3 is CASSLDGTGYEQYF. For the CDR3, the DNA is TGTGCCAGCAGCTTAGATGGGACTGGCTACGAGCAGTACTTC.

V usage is TRBV5-6 and J usage is TRBJ2-7; 8 bases agree with TRBD1. This CDR3 comprises 11 residues. V lost 5 bases to trimming and J lost 5 bases; unmatched junction nucleotides: 0. Germline assignment: CDR1 SGHDT and CDR2 YYEEEE. The CDR3 coding sequence is TGTGCCAGCAGGACAGGGGACGAGCAGTACTTC. Its protein product is CASRTGDEQYF. Full variable domain (remainder filled in from reference TRBV5-6 and TRBJ2-7): DAGVTQSPTHLIKTRGQQVTLRCSPKSGHDTVSWYQQALGQGPQFIFQYYEEEERQRGNFPDRFSGHQFPNYSSELNVNALLLGDSALYLCASRTGDEQYFGPGTRLTVT.

This chain connects TRBV6-2 or TRBV6-3 to TRBJ2-2; maybe TRBD2 (5 bases). There are 18 residues in the CDR3. CDR1 MNHEY and CDR2 SVGEGT come from the germline V gene. The germline V and J ends were trimmed by 6 bases and 5 bases, with 25 bases remaining between them. CDR3 amino acids: CASSTIGLSKEWTGELFF. The DNA of the CDR3 is TGTGCCAGCAGCACCATCGGACTCTCAAAGGAGTGGACCGGGGAGCTGTTTTTT.

The J gene is TRBJ1-2, the V gene TRBV2, with D uncertain. Between the trimmed V and J ends, which lost 2 bases and 5 bases, there was a span of 9 bases. CDR3 size: 13 residues. Looked up from germline, CDR1 is SNHLY and CDR2 is FYNNEI. The CDR3 sequence is CASSEWASYGYTF. In DNA, the CDR3 is TGTGCCAGCAGTGAATGGGCATCATATGGCTACACCTTC.

The chain joins TRBV5-1 to TRBJ2-1, with 9 bases matching TRBD1. This CDR3 has 15 amino acids. Losses at the gene ends were 4 bases for V and 12 bases for J; bases not matched to a gene: 14. CDR1 SGHRS and CDR2 YFSETQ come from the germline V gene. The CDR3 bases are TGCGCCAGCAGCCCCGGAGGAGGGGACAGGGTAGCGCAGTTCTTC. Protein: CASSPGGGDRVAQFF.

CDR3 nucleotide sequence: TGTGCCAGCAGCTCAAGTACTAGCTCCTACGAGCAGTACTTC. It specifies CASSSSTSSYEQYF. V gene TRBV11-2 combines with J gene TRBJ2-7, with D tentatively TRBD2 (5 bases). Germline CDR1 and CDR2: SGHAT and FQNNGV. The ends were cut back, 4 bases at V and 0 bases at J, with 10 bases in the middle. This CDR3 is built from 14 residues.

V gene TRBV2 combines with J gene TRBJ2-7; D may be TRBD2 (6 bases). CDR3 length equals 11 residues. Germline V CDR1 and CDR2: SNHLY, FYNNEI. V lost 6 bases and J 7 bases, leaving 10 bases between the germline ends. CDR3 nucleotides: TGTGCCAGCAGAGGCGCGGGGGAGCAGTACTTC. This gives the protein CASRGAGEQYF.

The V gene is TRBV28, the J gene TRBJ1-1, with D unresolved. Germline CDR1 and CDR2: MDHEN and SYDVKM. The ends were cut back, 5 bases at V and 5 bases at J, with 18 bases in the middle. The CDR3 sequence is 15 residues long. CDR3 loop: CASSGRKGSGTEAFF. CDR3 DNA sequence: TGTGCCAGCAGTGGGCGGAAGGGCTCGGGGACTGAAGCTTTCTTT.

The chain combines TRBV19 with TRBJ1-1, with a weak D call TRBD1 (5 bases). Germline V gene lookup returns CDR1 LNHDA and CDR2 SQIVND (reference sequence). V was pared by 4 bases and J by 5 bases, with 26 bases between. The CDR3 has 18 residues. CDR3 protein: CASSRGLGQTSAGTEAFF. The DNA of the CDR3 is TGTGCCAGTAGTAGGGGTTTGGGGCAGACGTCCGCGGGGACTGAAGCTTTCTTT.

The chain recombines TRBV3-1 (or the pseudogene TRBV3-2) with TRBJ2-1; TRBD2 aligns across 7 bases. V was clipped by 3 bases and J by 4 bases; unmatched bases: 3. Looked up from germline, CDR1 is LGHDT and CDR2 is YNNKEL (reference sequence). The length of the CDR3 is 14 residues. As DNA, the CDR3 is TGTGCCAGCAGCCAGCTAGCGGAGTACAATGAGCAGTTCTTC. It codes for CASSQLAEYNEQFF.

The chain recombines TRBV3-1 (or the pseudogene TRBV3-2) with TRBJ2-7, with D possibly matching TRBD2 (6 bases). Germline V lookup: CDR1 LGHDT, CDR2 YNNKEL (reference sequence). CDR3 length: 16 amino acids. V gave up 3 bases and J gave up 3 bases, with 18 bases separating them. The CDR3 DNA reads TGTGCCAGCAGCCATGGGGGACTCACCCCCTACTACGAGCAGTACTTC. It encodes CASSHGGLTPYYEQYF.

This clone showed up just a few times. This sequence joins TRBV7-9 and TRBJ2-1; 10 bases match TRBD2. J gave up 4 bases and V 0 bases, and 3 bases lay outside the gene matches. This CDR3 region has 16 residues. The V gene's germline CDR1 is SEHNR and CDR2 FQNEAQ (reference sequence). The CDR3 DNA reads TGTGCCAGCAGCTTAGCGAGACTAGCGGGTTACAATGAGCAGTTCTTC. Translation: CASSLARLAGYNEQFF.

The chain recombines TRBV5-1 with TRBJ2-1, with unresolved D. Between the trimmed V and J ends, which lost 2 bases and 6 bases, there was a span of 12 bases. CDR1 and CDR2 from the germline V gene are SGHRS and YFSETQ. The CDR3 is made up of 14 amino acids. The CDR3 spells CASSLGSTGNEQFF. The CDR3 coding sequence is TGCGCCAGCAGCTTAGGCTCCACGGGCAATGAGCAGTTCTTC.

For this clone: Additional DNA sequences in this sample encode the identical CDR3. This chain joins TRBV5-1 and TRBJ1-2; no clear D gene. The ends were cut back, 0 bases at V and 1 base at J, with 7 bases in the middle. The CDR3 spans 14 residues. Germline V gene sequence: CDR1 SGHRS, CDR2 YFSETQ. The CDR3 sequence is CASSLVSVNYGYTF. CDR3 DNA sequence: TGCGCCAGCAGCTTGGTTTCGGTTAACTATGGCTACACCTTC. Using reference TRBV5-1 and TRBJ1-2 for the parts outside the CDR3, the full variable domain is KAGVTQTPRYLIKTRGQQVTLSCSPISGHRSVSWYQQTPGQGLQFLFEYFSETQRNKGNFPGRFSGRQFSNSRSEMNVSTLELGDSALYLCASSLVSVNYGYTFGSGTRLTVV.

The V gene is TRBV5-6, the J gene TRBJ2-1; D gene ambiguous. Between the trimmed V and J ends, which lost 2 bases and 9 bases, there was a span of 9 bases. The CDR3 sequence is 12 residues long. The germline V gene has CDR1 SGHDT and CDR2 YYEEEE. The CDR3 DNA reads as TGTGCCAGCAGCTTTACATGGAGTGAGCAGTTCTTC. Translated: CASSFTWSEQFF.

This chain connects TRBV7-2 to TRBJ1-2; D unclear. This CDR3 is 12 amino acids long. Germline CDR1 reads SGHTA; CDR2 reads FQGNSA. The ends were cut back, 4 bases at V and 5 bases at J, with 8 bases in the middle. The DNA of the CDR3 is TGTGCCAGCAGCTCTCGACTTTATGGCTACACCTTC. Its translation is CASSSRLYGYTF.